This TCR beta chain appears in the sequencing data of a study of Ad26.COV2.S vaccination and SARS-CoV-2 variants. Study-level results: Analyses that measured TCR breadth and depth may have underestimated total T cell responses. Recipients of vaccine and of placebo showed similar breadth of their non-spike TCR repertoires.

TCRdb keeps only in-frame clones here, not all; method: immunoSEQ multiplex PCR. The sample has around 450,000 clones, about 93% seen once; the top ten hold roughly an eighth. A note on this clone: The antigen is not known.

CDR1 and CDR2 from the germline V gene are WSHSY and SAAADI. The CDR3 extends over 16 amino acids. V lost 4 bases and J 7 bases, leaving 20 bases between the germline ends. Treatment indicated: 15 to 20 received Ad26.COV2.S at low or high dose, single or two shots; about five received placebo; per-sample allocation not given. Repertoires come from day 63 after the first vaccine or placebo injection. This adult donor, from Boston, was 18-55 years old. Spike of the Wuhan-strain SARS-CoV-2 was expressed by an Ad26 vector, which formed the vaccine. The source material was peripheral blood, sampled in a trial of Ad26.COV2.S vaccine versus placebo. The J gene is TRBJ2-1, the V gene TRBV10-2; D gene ambiguous. This clonotype was obtained from a person aged 18 to 65 who received the Ad26.COV2.S COVID-19 vaccine or a placebo. The CDR3 sequence is CASSVSGPLLGNEQFF. CDR3 nucleotides: TGCGCCAGCAGTGTTTCCGGTCCTCTTTTAGGGAATGAGCAGTTCTTC.